This paragraph covers one T cell receptor beta chain sequence. The clone's antigen remains unknown. No base quality information exists; no much larger clone differs at one position. The source of the sample is a study of blood T cell repertoires in COVID-19 (dated by TCRdb to about 2020). Turning to the overall study: Samples from collaborators originated in the United States, Italy and Spain and spanned both the acute and convalescent phases of COVID-19. The material from the prospective study consisted of cDNA or gDNA derived from T cells, B-cell-depleted T cells, or PBMCs. The sample metadata nearly always contained a de-identified subject ID, COVID-19 status, age in years and sex. The repertoires were released in a freely available public database meant as a resource for research on the immune response to SARS-CoV-2. HLA class I and class II types, where available, came from metadata supplied by the sample provider rather than from assay-based typing. The samples were drawn from the first 160 participants of the ongoing ImmuneRACE study and from over 950 subjects provided by 6 global collaborators. The dataset comprised deeply sampled blood TCRbeta repertoires from subjects exposed to, actively infected with, or recovered from COVID-19. Overall study results and their limits: How much clinical and demographic metadata was included differed by source and by participant, and the metadata was provided uncurated.

TCRbeta CDR3 regions were amplified from genomic DNA by means of the immunoSEQ Assay, a bias-controlled multiplex PCR. Turning to the authors' computational methods: The number of nucleated cells in each sample was estimated by amplification of reference gene primers within the assay. Sequence reads were collapsed and filtered to measure the absolute abundance of every unique TCRbeta CDR3 rearrangement. For each sample, productive Simpson clonality was calculated by taking the square root of Simpson's diversity index across productive rearrangements. Sourced from immuneACCESS, this table was stored by TCRdb with only in-frame sequences that have V and J called. A share of the clones is absent; for the studies checked, an unresolved V gene accounts for under half, and the remainder has no known explanation. V and J calls and clone size are those listed in that table; D and trimming were worked out from the DNA. For this sample there are more than 85,000 clones; roughly 80% appear just once. In total, the top ten clones hold 3.5% to 5.5% of the sample.

Each collaborating institution followed its own protocols to collect whole blood in K2EDTA tubes. For TCRbeta analysis, collaborators shipped samples as frozen whole blood, isolated PBMCs, or DNA extracted from either of those sample types. The CDR3, from cysteine to phenylalanine, totals 19 residues. The entry retains the CDR3 DNA only, 57 bases that are in frame from base 1. The germline V gene provides CDR1 MNHNS and CDR2 SASEGT. Germline trimming: 4 bases from V, 0 bases from J; junction bases outside gene matches: 11. The clonotype comes from a human donor in a cohort sampled during active COVID-19. The V gene is TRBV6-1 and the J gene is TRBJ2-3; TRBD2 aligns with 12 central bases. Input material: peripheral blood. Read as DNA, the sequence is TGTGCCAGCAGTGCCGGCGGGCTAGCGGGGGGGGTGAGCACAGATACGCAGTATTTT. Translated, it reads CASSAGGLAGGVSTDTQYF.